A single sample is the source of the 14 T cell receptor beta chains below, sequenced in a study of shared clonotypes between healthy human individuals. Clones were sequenced by immunoSEQ multiplex PCR, and TCRdb holds only the in-frame ones, with some missing. The data contain about 1 million clones, around four fifths of them singletons. The sequencing sample was made of memory CD4+ T cells sorted from blood. Regarding subset: CD45RA-negative fraction. Receptors were obtained from a man aged 18 to 29 in good health.

As concerns this clone: The junction and the germline gene differ at one end; a read error may be behind it. The J gene is TRBJ2-2, the V gene TRBV5-4; no clear D. The CDR3 covers 16 residues. Per germline, CDR1 SGHNT and CDR2 YYREEE (reference sequence). The CDR3 DNA reads as TGTACCAGCAGCTTTCCAGTAGGGCCGAACACCGGGGAGCTGTTTTTT. Translation: CTSSFPVGPNTGELFF.

V gene TRBV7-8 combines with J gene TRBJ1-5; the D gene is possibly TRBD1 (5 bases). This CDR3 comprises 14 residues. V was pared by 3 bases and J by 7 bases, with 13 bases between. Germline V gene lookup returns CDR1 SGHVS and CDR2 FQNEAQ. The CDR3 is CASSFGQDRQPQHF. Written as DNA, the CDR3 is TGTGCCAGCAGCTTCGGACAAGACCGGCAGCCCCAGCATTTT.

The chain joins TRBV10-1 to TRBJ2-5; no clear D gene. The germline V gene encodes CDR1 WNHNN and CDR2 SYGVQD (reference sequence). This CDR3 contains 15 residues. V dropped 4 bases and J dropped 5 bases, with 17 bases sitting between them. The CDR3 reads CASSVGAFPGETQYF. The CDR3 coding sequence is TGCGCCAGCAGTGTTGGAGCCTTCCCTGGGGAGACCCAGTACTTC.

V gene TRBV10-2 combines with J gene TRBJ1-2, with 7 positions matching TRBD1. The CDR3 contains 13 residues. The germline V gene has CDR1 WSHSY and CDR2 SAAADI. Unmatched junction bases numbered 7, after V lost 5 bases and J lost 7 bases. The CDR3 DNA reads as TGCGCCAGCAGTCCGGGACAGCCACCTGGCTACACCTTC. Residues: CASSPGQPPGYTF.

The chain couples TRBV6-1 to TRBJ2-3; tentatively, D is TRBD1 (5 bases). Per the germline V gene, CDR1 is MNHNS and CDR2 is SASEGT. The CDR3 loop spans 14 amino acids. Between the trimmed V and J ends, which lost 4 bases and 1 base, there was a span of 9 bases. CDR3 in amino acids: CASSVDKRTDTQYF. The CDR3 bases are TGTGCCAGCAGTGTGGACAAACGCACAGATACGCAGTATTTT.

This clone was found many times. V usage is TRBV5-1 and J usage is TRBJ2-3; D is tentatively TRBD1 or TRBD2 (6 bases each). The V and J ends lost 5 bases and 0 bases respectively, with 13 bases between them. In germline, CDR1 is SGHRS, CDR2 YFSETQ. The length of the CDR3 is 15 residues. The CDR3 bases are TGCGCCAGCAGAAGGGGGGACGCTAGCACAGATACGCAGTATTTT. Translation gives CASRRGDASTDTQYF.

The chain has TRBV28 and TRBJ1-2; no clear D. The CDR3 length is 16 residues. V lost 6 bases and J lost 5, with 22 bases in between. Per the germline V gene, CDR1 is MDHEN and CDR2 is SYDVKM. The CDR3 DNA reads as TGTGCCAGCAGCATTTCCTTCGAGCAACTCCGGTATGGCTACACCTTC. As protein: CASSISFEQLRYGYTF.

The chain joins TRBV14 to TRBJ2-3; D remains ambiguous. The CDR3 totals 13 residues. Per germline, CDR1 SGHDN and CDR2 FVKESK. Trimming left V 5 bases short and J 5 bases short, with 11 bases between. CDR3 in amino acids: CASSFSHQDTQYF. DNA for the CDR3: TGTGCCAGCAGCTTCTCTCATCAAGATACGCAGTATTTT.

This clone came up once. The genes are TRBV10-3 and TRBJ1-2; 8 positions match TRBD1. The CDR3 consists of 14 residues. The germline gives CDR1 ENHRY, CDR2 SYGVKD. The J segment lost 3 bases and the V segment lost 11 bases, leaving 11 bases of the junction unmatched. This CDR3 reads CASAEGTGDYGYTF. The CDR3 DNA reads TGTGCCTCGGCGGAGGGGACAGGAGACTATGGCTACACCTTC.

This chain uses TRBV9 with TRBJ2-1; no firm D call. Trimming removed 4 bases at V and 5 bases at J, with 10 bases between. Germline V gene lookup returns CDR1 SGDLS and CDR2 YYNGEE. The CDR3 is 13 amino acids. This CDR3 is CASSRQSNNEQFF. For the CDR3, the DNA is TGTGCCAGCAGCCGGCAGAGCAACAATGAGCAGTTCTTC.

The chain combines TRBV6-1 with TRBJ2-1; 11 bases match TRBD2. CDR3 length: 15 amino acids. The V segment lost 0 bases and the J segment 9 bases; nucleotides outside the gene matches: 4. Germline lookup yields CDR1 MNHNS and CDR2 SASEGT. The CDR3 loop reads CASSEAQLAGVEQFF. In DNA form, the CDR3 reads TGTGCCAGCAGTGAAGCTCAACTAGCGGGGGTTGAGCAGTTCTTC.

This chain joins TRBV28 and TRBJ2-1, with TRBD2 matching over 9 bases. The junction had 7 bases not matched to a gene; V was cut back by 6 bases and J by 4 bases. The CDR3 length is 15 residues. Germline-derived CDR1 and CDR2 are MDHEN and SYDVKM. The CDR3 here is CASRGSGRSYNEQFF. CDR3 nucleotide sequence: TGTGCCAGCAGGGGAAGCGGGAGGAGTTACAATGAGCAGTTCTTC.

This chain links TRBV5-1 with TRBJ2-1; 11 bases line up with TRBD1. This CDR3 has 16 residues. CDR1 is SGHRS, CDR2 YFSETQ, per germline. V dropped 1 base and J dropped 2; count of bases not matched to a gene: 2. CDR3: CASSLRGQGAYNEQFF. CDR3 nucleotides: TGCGCCAGCAGCTTGAGGGGACAGGGGGCCTACAATGAGCAGTTCTTC.

The chain links TRBV6-6 to TRBJ1-1; a weak D match, TRBD1 (5 bases). Germline CDR1 is MNHNY and CDR2 is SVGAGI (reference sequence). The CDR3 length is 14 residues. The V end lost 7 bases, the J end lost 1 base, and 13 bases lay between the germline ends. CDR3 protein: CASNWGSTNTEAFF. Here the CDR3 DNA reads TGTGCCAGCAATTGGGGCAGTACGAACACTGAAGCTTTCTTT.